This T cell receptor (beta chain) was sequenced in a study of T cell changes during pregnancy in multiple sclerosis. Germline V gives CDR1 LNHDA, CDR2 SQIVND (reference sequence). Between the trimmed V and J ends, which lost 6 bases and 5 bases, there was a span of 14 bases. The CDR3 length is 14 residues. Method: immunoSEQ multiplex PCR; TCRdb's copy keeps in-frame clones and lacks some. This sample has 30,000 to 40,000 clones, with roughly nine tenths found just once. The sequence was collected from a female donor in good health, enrolled as a control in a pregnancy study. The material sequenced was CD4+ T cells from peripheral blood mononuclear cells, taken in the first trimester of pregnancy. The rearrangement uses TRBV19 and TRBJ1-5, with no clear D. The CDR3 region has the DNA TGTGCCAGTAGCCTCAGGAGGTCTCATCAGCCCCAGCATTTT. Translated, it gives CASSLRRSHQPQHF. The full variable domain, with the rest looked up from reference TRBV19 and TRBJ1-5, is DGGITQSPKYLFRKEGQNVTLSCEQNLNHDAMYWYRQDPGQGLRLIYYSQIVNDFQKGDIAEGYSVSREKKESFPLTVTSAQKNPTAFYLCASSLRRSHQPQHFGDGTRLSIL.